The 6 T cell receptor beta chains below come from one sample, sequenced in a study of lymphopenia after photon versus proton radiotherapy. This table comes from immunoSEQ multiplex PCR, and its TCRdb copy is limited to in-frame clones, with some not included. Of roughly 65,000 clones detected, approximately 90% appear once; the ten largest clones hold about 3%. Sequenced here: peripheral blood, sampled from a patient treated with photon-based radiotherapy. These receptors were obtained from a woman between 70 and 85 years old with pancreatic cancer.

The genes are TRBV21-1 and TRBJ2-7; no check of the table's D call, TRBD1, against the DNA was made. TRBV21-1 is designated a pseudogene. This CDR3 has 15 amino acids. For the CDR3, the DNA is TGTGCCAGCAGCGGCCGGGACAGTTTAACCTACGAGCAGTACTTC. This encodes CASSGRDSLTYEQYF.

The chain employs TRBV6-6 and TRBJ2-4, with D possibly matching TRBD2 (5 bases). The V gene lost 3 bases and the J gene lost 3 bases, with 9 bases spanning the gap. Germline CDR1 reads MNHNY; CDR2 reads SVGAGI (reference sequence). The CDR3 extends over 14 amino acids. CDR3 in amino acids: CASSYTGDKNIQYF. CDR3 nucleotide sequence: TGTGCCAGCAGTTATACCGGGGACAAAAACATTCAGTACTTC.

This chain links TRBV18 with TRBJ2-1; D could derive from TRBD1 or TRBD2 (6 bases each). The CDR3 consists of 15 residues. Germline-derived CDR1 and CDR2 are KGHSH and LQKENI. V lost 0 bases and J lost 8, with 14 bases in between. The DNA for the CDR3 is TGTGCCAGCTCACCACCGTCCGGGGGCTGGGATGAGCAGTTCTTC. Its translation is CASSPPSGGWDEQFF.

The chain links TRBV16 to TRBJ2-7, with TRBD1 identical over 7 bases. The CDR3 length is 14 residues. The V and J ends lost 4 bases and 3 bases, in that order; junction bases with no gene match: 6. The germline CDR1 and CDR2 sequences are KGHSY and FQNENV. DNA of the CDR3: TGTGCCAGCAGCCGCAATCGACAGGGCTACGAGCAGTACTTC. Amino acids: CASSRNRQGYEQYF.

The chain's CDR3 is CASGRKQGGFYNEQFF. The CDR3 bases are TGCGCCAGCGGCCGGAAGCAGGGAGGCTTCTACAATGAGCAGTTCTTC. The chain has TRBV10-1 and TRBJ2-1; possibly TRBD2 for D (6 bases). The CDR3 loop spans 16 amino acids. Germline loops: CDR1 WNHNN, CDR2 SYGVQD (reference sequence). V shed 8 bases and J shed 3 bases, with 20 bases lying between them.

This chain uses TRBV10-3 with TRBJ2-1, with 7 bases identical to TRBD2. Looked up from germline, CDR1 is ENHRY and CDR2 is SYGVKD. The CDR3 has 16 amino acids. Trimming removed 5 bases from V and 1 base from J; junction bases left unmatched: 8. The CDR3 nucleotides read TGTGCCATCAGTCCAACGGGGGGAAGGTCCTACAATGAGCAGTTCTTC. Translated, it gives CAISPTGGRSYNEQFF.